Shown below are 6 T cell receptor beta chains from a single sample sequenced in a study of T cell clonality in common variable immunodeficiency. Regarding the study as a whole: In common variable immunodeficiency, TCR beta chains reportedly carried fewer deletions and N-nucleotide insertions.

Data came from immunoSEQ multiplex PCR; TCRdb stores just in-frame clones and leaves some out. The sample yields under 20,000 clones, without any singletons. These TCRs are of unknown antigen specificity. Material: peripheral blood mononuclear cells. The receptor set was obtained from a human donor with common variable immunodeficiency.

This clone has just a few counts. The CDR3 end falls 3 residues outside the read, so it is completed with the germline J gene. This chain uses TRBV19 with TRBJ1-3; D call uncertain. The V and J ends lost 7 bases and 5 bases respectively, with 30 bases between them. The CDR3 runs 19 residues. Per germline, CDR1 LNHDA and CDR2 SQIVND (reference sequence). Here the CDR3 reads CASTFSVPGSMSLRNTIYF. Partial CDR3 DNA: TGTGCCAGTACCTTCTCCGTTCCGGGGTCTATGTCGTTGAGAAACACC.

Only a few counts were recorded for this clone. The CDR3 end falls 3 residues outside the read, so it is completed with the germline J gene. The rearrangement joins TRBV19 to TRBJ2-1; 10 bases match TRBD2. With V trimmed by 2 bases and J by 8 bases, 6 bases remained unmatched. Per germline, CDR1 LNHDA and CDR2 SQIVND (reference sequence). This CDR3 is 15 amino acids long. The CDR3 sequence is CASSIRTSGGDEQFF. The sequenced part of the CDR3 DNA is TGTGCCAGTAGTATAAGGACTAGCGGCGGGGATGAG. Using reference TRBV19 and TRBJ2-1 for the parts outside the CDR3, the full variable domain is DGGITQSPKYLFRKEGQNVTLSCEQNLNHDAMYWYRQDPGQGLRLIYYSQIVNDFQKGDIAEGYSVSREKKESFPLTVTSAQKNPTAFYLCASSIRTSGGDEQFFGPGTRLTVL.

As regards this clone: The read terminates 3 residues ahead of where the CDR3 ends, so the germline J gene completes it. The chain is built from TRBV5-5 and TRBJ1-4; D is perhaps TRBD1 (6 bases). Trimming took 2 bases from V and 7 from J, leaving 12 bases between them. Germline CDR1 and CDR2: SGHKS and YYEKEE (reference sequence). This CDR3 contains 14 residues. CDR3 in amino acids: CASSFRGGSEKLFF. The CDR3 DNA, read in part, is TGTGCCAGCAGCTTCAGGGGAGGGAGTGAAAAA.

In its sample, this clone was seen a few times. CDR3 DNA, as far as it was read: TGTGCCAGCAGCTTAGGGGGGCCGGCCGGCACTGAA. This sequence encodes CASSLGGPAGTE. The whole CDR3 is CASSLGGPAGTEAFF. The rearrangement links TRBV7-9 to TRBJ1-1; D may be TRBD1 (6 bases). The DNA ends 3 residues before the CDR3 does, and the rest of the CDR3 is filled in from the germline J gene. V gave up 1 base and J gave up 4 bases, with 13 bases separating them. This CDR3 has 15 amino acids. The germline V gene encodes CDR1 SEHNR and CDR2 FQNEAQ (reference sequence).

Concerning this clone: The CDR3 goes on 3 residues after the read ends, and that part is filled in from the germline J gene. This chain links TRBV7-9 with TRBJ2-4, with 10 bases aligning to TRBD1. Losses at the gene ends were 7 bases for V and 8 bases for J; bases not matched to a gene: 5. The CDR3 totals 13 residues. Germline V gives CDR1 SEHNR, CDR2 FQNEAQ (reference sequence). This chain's CDR3 is CASNRDRGDIQYF. The covered CDR3 bases are TGTGCCAGCAATAGGGACAGGGGTGACATT.

A remark on this clone: The CDR3 end falls 3 residues outside the read, so it is completed with the germline J gene. Other DNA sequences within the sample encode an identical CDR3. This chain connects TRBV7-9 to TRBJ2-1; possibly TRBD1 for D (6 bases). The CDR3 is 13 amino acids. V was cut by 0 bases and J by 7 bases, with 7 bases left in between. In germline, CDR1 is SEHNR, CDR2 FQNEAQ (reference sequence). Here the CDR3 reads CASSLAQGNEQFF. The sequenced part of the CDR3 DNA is TGTGCCAGCAGCTTAGCACAGGGTAATGAG.